This section outlines one T cell receptor beta chain sequence together with its context. The sample is drawn from a study of sequential checkpoint blockade in melanoma. Germline V lookup: CDR1 MNHNS, CDR2 SASEGT. This CDR3 has 13 amino acids. V lost 0 bases and J lost 4, with 4 bases in between. Treatment noted: randomized to nivolumab then ipilimumab (arm A) or the reverse (arm B). None of the patients previously received DNA-damaging chemotherapy. From thawed PBMCs, live CD3+CD8+ cells negative for CD19 and CD56 were sorted. Produced via immunoSEQ multiplex PCR; TCRdb's table is partial and in-frame only. This sample has 34,000 or so clones, with roughly 84% found just once.

The V gene is TRBV6-1, the J gene TRBJ2-1; D is unclear. This clonotype was obtained from a human donor with melanoma. The input for sequencing was CD8+ T cells sorted from blood (inferred from file names), taken from a patient given nivolumab and ipilimumab in sequence. The CDR3, as DNA: TGTGCCAGCAGTGAAGCACAGTACAATGAGCAGTTCTTC. It translates to CASSEAQYNEQFF.